A single sample is the source of the 24 T cell receptor beta chains below, sequenced in a study of spatial heterogeneity in lung cancer. Overall study results and limits: Tumoral mutation counts were tracked by counts of expanded intratumoral alpha and beta TCRs.

TCRdb reanalysed the 5' RACE reads using MiXCR and keeps one entry per CDR3 protein. The table includes about 100,000 distinct CDR3 sequences, 4% to 4.5% detected once. No cognate antigen is known for these TCRs. The time point was: sample taken at primary tumor resection. Specimen: lung tumor tissue, collected at surgery. The receptors originated from a male donor with early-stage non-small cell lung cancer.

This clonotype was found many times. The J gene is TRBJ2-1, the V gene TRBV5-6, with D uncertain. The germline V gene has CDR1 SGHDT and CDR2 YYEEEE. The CDR3 has 11 amino acids. Trimming pared 2 bases from V and 6 bases from J, leaving 3 bases between. CDR3 sequence: CASSFINEQFF. The CDR3 coding sequence is TGTGCCAGCAGCTTTATCAATGAGCAGTTCTTC.

The chain carries TRBV27 and TRBJ2-1, with no clear D. CDR1 is MNHEY and CDR2 is SMNVEV in the germline V gene (reference sequence). CDR3 length: 14 residues. The ends were cut back, 5 bases at V and 6 bases at J, with 14 bases in the middle. The CDR3 sequence: CASSPQLVFNEQFF. As DNA, the CDR3 is TGTGCCAGCAGTCCCCAGCTAGTCTTCAATGAGCAGTTCTTC.

This clonotype was recorded many times. CDR3 sequence: CASSLRLGSSYEQYF. The CDR3 DNA follows: TGTGCCAGCAGCCTAAGACTAGGGAGCTCCTACGAGCAGTACTTC. J is TRBJ2-7 and V is TRBV7-8; maybe TRBD2 (6 bases). In germline, CDR1 is SGHVS, CDR2 FQNEAQ. The CDR3 has 15 amino acids. With 5 bases removed from V and 0 bases from J, the gap between germline ends came to 14 bases.

This clonotype was seen ten or more times. The genes are TRBV7-7 and TRBJ2-5; 7 bases agree with TRBD2. CDR1 SSHAT and CDR2 FNYEAQ come from the germline V gene (reference sequence). Trimming took 6 bases from V and 4 from J; bases not matched to a gene: 5. There are 13 residues in the CDR3. The CDR3 nucleotides read TGTGCCAGCAGTTTCGCTAGCGGAGAGACCCAGTACTTC. It specifies CASSFASGETQYF.

The V and J genes are TRBV7-2 and TRBJ2-7, with 8 bases fitting TRBD2. This CDR3 contains 14 residues. Germline V gives CDR1 SGHTA, CDR2 FQGNSA. V was pared by 5 bases and J by 4 bases, with 7 bases of the junction left unmatched. The DNA for the CDR3 is TGTGCCAGCAGCCGACTAGCGCGAGGTTACGAGCAGTACTTC. Protein: CASSRLARGYEQYF.

V is TRBV18 and J is TRBJ2-3, with D uncertain. Trimming pared 5 bases from V and 8 bases from J, leaving 8 bases between. CDR1 and CDR2 (germline): KGHSH, LQKENI. The CDR3 spans 11 residues. The CDR3 here is CASSLGFTQYF. CDR3 coding DNA: TGTGCCAGCTCATTAGGGTTTACGCAGTATTTT.

This clonotype was detected many times. The gene calls are TRBV27 and TRBJ1-6, with D tentatively TRBD1 (6 bases). Germline loops: CDR1 MNHEY, CDR2 SMNVEV (reference sequence). Trimming shortened V by 3 bases and J by 8 bases, and 14 bases separated the two germline ends. The CDR3 totals 15 residues. CDR3 in DNA: TGTGCCAGCAGTTTGTTGGGGGGCCTTCATTCACCCCTCCACTTT. Its translation: CASSLLGGLHSPLHF.

The sample holds many counts of this clonotype. This rearrangement joins TRBV6-6 to TRBJ1-1, with a possible D match to TRBD1 (5 bases). The CDR3 length is 14 residues. Germline V gene sequence: CDR1 MNHNY, CDR2 SVGAGI (reference sequence). The germline V and J ends were trimmed by 2 bases and 0 bases, with 7 bases remaining between them. The CDR3 spells CASSYGGVNTEAFF. CDR3 coding DNA: TGTGCCAGCAGTTACGGAGGGGTGAACACTGAAGCTTTCTTT.

CDR3 sequence (DNA): TGTGCCAGCAGAGGGACAGGGGACAGAGGCTACACCTTC. Translated: CASRGTGDRGYTF. The chain combines TRBV2 with TRBJ1-2; 10 bases are shared with TRBD1. CDR1 and CDR2 from the germline V gene are SNHLY and FYNNEI. V lost 6 bases, J lost 8 bases, and 6 bases stayed unmatched. The CDR3 has 13 amino acids.

In its sample, this clonotype was seen many times. V gene TRBV6-8 combines with J gene TRBJ2-7, with 8 bases matching TRBD1. The V gene's germline CDR1 is MNHGY and CDR2 SAAAGT. With V trimmed by 8 bases and J by 2 bases, 8 bases remained unmatched. The CDR3 spans 14 residues. The CDR3 region has the DNA TGTGCCAGCCGGGTTTGGGACAGGACCTACGAGCAGTACTTC. Translated, it gives CASRVWDRTYEQYF.

The chain recombines TRBV12-3 or TRBV12-4 with TRBJ2-1; D may be TRBD1 (5 bases). The CDR3 loop spans 15 amino acids. V lost 7 bases and J lost 6, with 19 bases in between. The CDR3 spells CASIHRDSRGNEQFF. CDR3 coding DNA: TGTGCCAGCATACACAGAGACAGTAGGGGCAATGAGCAGTTCTTC.

This clonotype was recorded many times. The chain has TRBV6-1 and TRBJ2-4; no clear D gene. The CDR3 contains 11 residues. The germline CDR1 and CDR2 sequences are MNHNS and SASEGT. Trimming pared 6 bases from V and 4 bases from J, leaving 4 bases between. CDR3 region: CASSPKNIQYF. CDR3 nucleotides: TGTGCCAGCAGCCCGAAAAACATTCAGTACTTC.

This clonotype was recorded at least ten times. The chain combines TRBV7-9 with TRBJ2-6; D not certain. V lost 0 bases and J 9 bases, leaving 6 bases between the germline ends. The CDR3 has 13 residues. Germline CDR1 SEHNR, CDR2 FQNEAQ (reference sequence). CDR3 amino acids: CASSLASGNVLTF. CDR3 DNA sequence: TGTGCCAGCAGCTTAGCGTCTGGCAACGTCCTGACTTTC.

This clonotype was counted ten times or more. The chain links TRBV4-1 to TRBJ2-5; D is perhaps TRBD2 (6 bases). Trimming removed 4 bases at V and 5 bases at J, with 17 bases between. The CDR3 contains 15 residues. Germline lookup yields CDR1 MGHRA and CDR2 YSYEKL. The CDR3 bases are TGCGCCAGCAGCCCGGAGGCTAGCGCGTTGGAGACCCAGTACTTC. Translation: CASSPEASALETQYF.

The sample holds many counts of this clonotype. The J gene is TRBJ2-7, the V gene TRBV28; maybe TRBD2 (6 bases). The CDR3 has 14 amino acids. Germline V gene sequence: CDR1 MDHEN, CDR2 SYDVKM. V was pared by 2 bases and J by 2 bases, with 10 bases between. The CDR3, as DNA: TGTGCCAGCAGTTTAGGCGGGGCAACCTACGAGCAGTACTTC. Its translation is CASSLGGATYEQYF.

Many counts were recorded for this clonotype. The chain joins TRBV28 to TRBJ1-5; D is undetermined. The CDR3 length is 14 residues. CDR1 is MDHEN and CDR2 is SYDVKM in the germline V gene. Trimming removed 0 bases at V and 4 bases at J, with 7 bases between. The DNA for the CDR3 is TGTGCCAGCAGTTTATGGACCGGGAATCAGCCCCAGCATTTT. Encoded protein: CASSLWTGNQPQHF.

This clonotype was seen at least ten times. J is TRBJ2-3 and V is TRBV15; TRBD2 aligns across 7 bases. Germline lookup yields CDR1 LNHNV and CDR2 YYDKDF (reference sequence). Trimming at V came to 0 bases and at J to 0 bases, leaving 3 bases not matched to a gene. This CDR3 comprises 16 residues. This CDR3 reads CATSRDGSGSTDTQYF. The CDR3 coding sequence is TGTGCCACCAGCAGAGATGGTAGCGGGAGCACAGATACGCAGTATTTT.

This clonotype was detected many times. J is TRBJ2-7 and V is TRBV28; D not certain. CDR1 is MDHEN, CDR2 SYDVKM, per germline. This CDR3 is 12 amino acids long. V shed 5 bases and J shed 7 bases, with 12 bases lying between them. Written as DNA, the CDR3 is TGTGCCAGCAGTCCCGGGCCCTTGGAGCAGTACTTC. This translates into CASSPGPLEQYF.

This clonotype was observed at least ten times. This chain connects TRBV10-2 to TRBJ2-5, with 12 positions matching TRBD2. V dropped 0 bases and J dropped 7; count of bases not matched to a gene: 12. CDR1 WSHSY and CDR2 SAAADI come from the germline V gene. The CDR3 length is 18 residues. CDR3 sequence: CASSESYRTSGDPGTQYF. CDR3 bases: TGCGCCAGCAGTGAGTCGTATCGGACTAGCGGGGACCCAGGGACCCAGTACTTC.

The sample holds a few counts of this clonotype. The J gene is TRBJ2-2, the V gene TRBV3-1; no clear D. The ends were cut back, 2 bases at V and 4 bases at J, with 5 bases in the middle. CDR3 length: 13 residues. The V gene's germline CDR1 is LGHDT and CDR2 YNNKEL (reference sequence). The CDR3 is CASSQRSTGELFF. The CDR3 region has the DNA TGTGCCAGCAGCCAAAGATCCACCGGGGAGCTGTTTTTT.

At least ten counts were recorded for this clonotype. The chain combines TRBV4-1 with TRBJ1-1; TRBD1 matches at 7 bases. V dropped 0 bases and J dropped 3; count of bases not matched to a gene: 7. The germline gives CDR1 MGHRA, CDR2 YSYEKL. This CDR3 has 16 amino acids. The CDR3 loop is CASSQDRSGTDTEAFF. CDR3 coding DNA: TGCGCCAGCAGCCAAGATCGGTCGGGGACAGACACTGAAGCTTTCTTT.

The CDR3 protein is CSARAYTDTIYF. The DNA for the CDR3 is TGCAGTGCTAGAGCGTATACGGACACCATATATTTT. The V call is TRBV20-1, the J call TRBJ1-3; the D is unclear. V dropped 1 base and J dropped 8 bases, with 9 bases sitting between them. CDR3 length: 12 amino acids. The germline gives CDR1 DFQATT, CDR2 SNEGSKA (reference sequence).

This clonotype showed up many times. The chain recombines TRBV6-1 with TRBJ2-7; 7 nucleotides line up with TRBD1. Per the germline V gene, CDR1 is MNHNS and CDR2 is SASEGT. CDR3 size: 13 residues. V shed 10 bases and J 5 bases; nucleotides not matched to a gene: 11. CDR3 region: CATKDRDLNEQYF. The CDR3, as DNA: TGTGCCACCAAAGACAGGGATCTAAACGAGCAGTACTTC.

This clonotype came up a few times. The gene calls are TRBV20-1 and TRBJ2-7; 13 nucleotides line up with TRBD2. The CDR3 length is 16 residues. Germline trimming cut 4 bases from V and 5 bases from J; bases unmatched to any gene: 11. Germline values: CDR1 DFQATT, CDR2 SNEGSKA (reference sequence). The CDR3: CSATPPTSGRAHEQYF. CDR3 bases: TGCAGTGCTACCCCCCCCACTAGCGGGAGGGCCCACGAGCAGTACTTC.